These 18 T cell receptor beta chains came from one sample sequenced in a study of T-cell memory formation after mild COVID-19. TCRdb called the 5' RACE reads again in MiXCR, with one record for every CDR3 protein. This table has fewer than 250,000 distinct CDR3 sequences, about 10% appearing once. The sequencing sample was made of PBMCs or a T cell subset sorted from them (not recorded which). The receptors here all came from a man aged 18 to 30 who had mild COVID-19 (a few samples of this study predate the infection). Cell type and time point are not known.

J is TRBJ1-2 and V is TRBV6-5; 7 bases map to TRBD1. With V trimmed by 6 bases and J by 4 bases, 8 bases remained unmatched. The CDR3 spans 14 residues. The germline V gene encodes CDR1 MNHEY and CDR2 SVGAGI. The CDR3 loop reads CASRVGTAVYGYTF. Written as DNA, the CDR3 is TGTGCCAGCAGAGTCGGGACAGCTGTCTATGGCTACACCTTC.

The chain joins TRBV19 to TRBJ1-5; D is perhaps TRBD1 (5 bases). Germline V CDR1 and CDR2: LNHDA, SQIVND (reference sequence). V lost 7 bases and J lost 3, with 13 bases in between. The CDR3 contains 14 residues. CDR3 residues: CASTKSRANQPQHF. The CDR3, as DNA: TGTGCCAGTACAAAAAGCAGGGCCAATCAGCCCCAGCATTTT.

The chain carries TRBV6-4 and TRBJ2-7, with D possibly being TRBD2 (6 bases). V was pared by 2 bases and J by 0 bases, with 17 bases between. This CDR3 is 17 amino acids long. Germline CDR1 MRHNA, CDR2 SNTAGT. Here the CDR3 reads CASSDTPQGLSSYEQYV. CDR3 DNA: TGTGCCAGCAGTGACACACCCCAGGGACTCTCCTCCTACGAGCAGTACGTC.

J is TRBJ2-3 and V is TRBV10-3; 9 bases are shared with TRBD2. The CDR3 has 17 amino acids. J lost 3 bases, V lost 4 bases, and 11 bases had no gene match. From germline, CDR1 is ENHRY and CDR2 SYGVKD. The CDR3 region is CAISGSGGPVSTDTQYF. The CDR3 coding sequence is TGTGCCATCAGTGGGAGCGGGGGGCCGGTTTCTACAGATACGCAGTATTTT.

This clonotype has a handful of counts. The chain combines TRBV7-2 with TRBJ2-4; D is tentatively TRBD1 or TRBD2 (5 bases each). CDR3 length: 14 amino acids. Trimming cost V 5 bases and J 6 bases, with 14 bases left between them. Germline V lookup: CDR1 SGHTA, CDR2 FQGNSA. CDR3: CASSPGPQGNIQYF. For the CDR3, the DNA is TGTGCCAGCAGCCCGGGACCCCAAGGAAACATTCAGTACTTC.

This clonotype was recorded a few times. V is TRBV6-1 and J is TRBJ2-2; 10 positions agree with TRBD1. Germline assignment: CDR1 MNHNS and CDR2 SASEGT. The CDR3 is 14 amino acids. Unmatched junction bases numbered 10, after V lost 3 bases and J lost 15 bases. This chain's CDR3 is CASSDERGQGRLFF. The CDR3, as DNA: TGTGCCAGCAGTGATGAAAGGGGACAGGGGAGGTTGTTTTTT.

In DNA, the CDR3 is TGTGCCAGCAGCCAAGAGGGTACGGCTAGAGGAGATACGCAGTATTTT. Encoded protein: CASSQEGTARGDTQYF. The chain couples TRBV4-2 to TRBJ2-3; D gene ambiguous. V lost 0 bases and J 5 bases, leaving 15 bases between the germline ends. The CDR3 is made up of 16 amino acids. Germline V CDR1 and CDR2: LGHNA, YNFKEQ.

The sample holds a few counts of this clonotype. The chain combines TRBV14 with TRBJ1-2; D not certain. V gave up 7 bases and J gave up 6 bases, with 12 bases separating them. Per the germline V gene, CDR1 is SGHDN and CDR2 is FVKESK. This CDR3 spans 12 amino acids. This CDR3 is CASTGSEHGYTF. CDR3 DNA sequence: TGTGCCAGCACTGGCAGTGAGCATGGCTACACCTTC.

The V call is TRBV5-1, the J call TRBJ1-2, with D tentatively TRBD1 (6 bases). The CDR3 has 13 amino acids. Germline CDR1 and CDR2: SGHRS and YFSETQ. The germline V and J ends were trimmed by 4 bases and 8 bases, with 15 bases remaining between them. CDR3 sequence: CASSITGAQGYTF. CDR3 in DNA: TGCGCCAGCAGCATCACGGGGGCTCAGGGCTACACCTTC. Full variable domain (rest looked up from reference TRBV5-1 and TRBJ1-2): KAGVTQTPRYLIKTRGQQVTLSCSPISGHRSVSWYQQTPGQGLQFLFEYFSETQRNKGNFPGRFSGRQFSNSRSEMNVSTLELGDSALYLCASSITGAQGYTFGSGTRLTVV.

V usage is TRBV7-2 and J usage is TRBJ2-1, with D unclear. Trimming shortened V by 5 bases and J by 6 bases, and 11 bases separated the two germline ends. Germline CDR1 SGHTA, CDR2 FQGNSA. CDR3 length equals 13 residues. The CDR3 protein is CASSINGRNEQFF. DNA of the CDR3: TGTGCCAGCAGCATAAATGGACGCAATGAGCAGTTCTTC.

This clonotype showed up just a few times. This CDR3 is CASSFAGTKGQETQYF. The CDR3 DNA follows: TGTGCCAGCAGTTTCGCCGGGACAAAAGGCCAAGAGACCCAGTACTTC. The rearrangement uses TRBV2 and TRBJ2-5, with a weak D call TRBD1 (6 bases). Between the trimmed V and J ends, which lost 5 bases and 1 base, there was a span of 17 bases. CDR3 size: 16 residues. Germline assignment: CDR1 SNHLY and CDR2 FYNNEI.

This clonotype was counted between two and nine times. The rearrangement uses TRBV3-1 and TRBJ2-5, with a tentative D call TRBD1 (6 bases). Per germline, CDR1 LGHDT and CDR2 YNNKEL (reference sequence). V dropped 2 bases and J dropped 2 bases, with 12 bases sitting between them. This CDR3 contains 15 residues. This chain's CDR3 is CASSQSPGQQETQYF. The CDR3 region has the DNA TGTGCCAGCAGCCAAAGTCCGGGACAACAAGAGACCCAGTACTTC.

This clonotype has just a few counts. The J gene is TRBJ1-6, the V gene TRBV7-3, with D possibly TRBD1 on 5 matching bases. The CDR3 contains 12 residues. Trimming pared 5 bases from V and 13 bases from J, leaving 12 bases between. CDR1 and CDR2 from the germline V gene are SGHTA and FQGTGA. The CDR3 coding sequence is TGTGCCAGCAGCGACCAGGGTGGGCCCCTCCACTTT. Translating gives CASSDQGGPLHF.

The chain has TRBV5-1 and TRBJ1-6; 8 bases are a match to TRBD1. Germline assignment: CDR1 SGHRS and CDR2 YFSETQ. The CDR3 spans 14 residues. J gave up 7 bases and V 3 bases, and 3 bases lay outside the gene matches. The DNA for the CDR3 is TGCGCCAGCAGCTCACAGGGGGGGAATTCACCCCTCCACTTT. It yields the protein CASSSQGGNSPLHF.

This clonotype has a handful of counts. This chain connects TRBV7-2 to TRBJ2-1; 8 bases agree with TRBD1. This CDR3 is built from 17 residues. Trimming took 1 base from V and 4 from J; bases not matched to a gene: 9. CDR1 is SGHTA, CDR2 FQGNSA, per germline. The CDR3 loop reads CASSLGQGMEVYNEQFF. In DNA form, the CDR3 reads TGTGCCAGCAGCTTAGGACAGGGGATGGAGGTGTACAATGAGCAGTTCTTC. Full variable domain (remainder filled in from reference TRBV7-2 and TRBJ2-1): GAGVSQSPSNKVTEKGKDVELRCDPISGHTALYWYRQSLGQGLEFLIYFQGNSAPDKSGLPSDRFSAERTGGSVSTLTIQRTQQEDSAVYLCASSLGQGMEVYNEQFFGPGTRLTVL.

This clonotype came up a few times. This chain joins TRBV5-1 and TRBJ1-4; tentatively, D is TRBD1 (5 bases). The V and J ends lost 0 bases and 8 bases respectively, with 14 bases between them. The CDR3 extends over 15 amino acids. The germline gives CDR1 SGHRS, CDR2 YFSETQ. In DNA form, the CDR3 reads TGCGCCAGCAGCTTGGGAGGGACCCAGCGGGAAAAACTGTTTTTT. It translates to CASSLGGTQREKLFF. Full variable domain (outside the CDR3, taken from reference TRBV5-1 and TRBJ1-4): KAGVTQTPRYLIKTRGQQVTLSCSPISGHRSVSWYQQTPGQGLQFLFEYFSETQRNKGNFPGRFSGRQFSNSRSEMNVSTLELGDSALYLCASSLGGTQREKLFFGSGTQLSVL.

This rearrangement joins TRBV12-3 or TRBV12-4 to TRBJ2-7; D not resolved. V was clipped by 0 bases and J by 0 bases, with 9 bases between them. The CDR3 runs to 15 residues. The CDR3 DNA reads TGTGCCAGCAGTTTAGCTTCATCTTTCTCCTACGAGCAGTACTTC. It is translated as CASSLASSFSYEQYF.

The chain couples TRBV7-2 to TRBJ1-5, with D possibly being TRBD1 (6 bases). With 5 bases removed from V and 0 bases from J, the gap between germline ends came to 11 bases. The germline V gene encodes CDR1 SGHTA and CDR2 FQGNSA. The CDR3 is 15 amino acids. CDR3 amino acids: CASSIQGYSNQPQHF. The DNA of the CDR3 is TGTGCCAGCAGCATACAGGGATATAGCAATCAGCCCCAGCATTTT.